A single sample is the source of the 8 T cell receptor beta chains below, sequenced in a study of blood T cell repertoires in COVID-19. Repertoires were generated with immunoSEQ multiplex PCR, while TCRdb's copy carries only in-frame clones and drops some. Of just over 300,000 clones listed, around 90% are singletons. Sequenced material: peripheral blood. These receptors came from a man younger than 35 with active or convalescent COVID-19.

The chain is built from TRBV16 and TRBJ2-7; 9 nucleotides match TRBD2. Germline V gene data show CDR1 as KGHSY and CDR2 as FQNENV. The V gene end was trimmed by 5 bases and the J gene end by 1 base; junction bases not matched to a gene: 6. CDR3 length: 15 residues. CDR3 region: CASSGATSGSYEQYF. The DNA of the CDR3 is TGTGCCAGCAGCGGAGCGACTAGCGGTTCCTACGAGCAGTACTTC.

V and J are TRBV7-3 and TRBJ1-3; perhaps TRBD1 as D (6 bases). Trimming took 5 bases from V and 4 from J, leaving 12 bases between them. Germline V CDR1 and CDR2: SGHTA, FQGTGA. This CDR3 is 14 amino acids long. The CDR3 nucleotides are TGTGCCAGCAGCCCCGGCCAGGGGGGAAACACCATATATTTT. Translating it yields CASSPGQGGNTIYF. Complete variable domain (other parts from reference TRBV7-3 and TRBJ1-3): GAGVSQTPSNKVTEKGKYVELRCDPISGHTALYWYRQSLGQGPEFLIYFQGTGAADDSGLPNDRFFAVRPEGSVSTLKIQRTERGDSAVYLCASSPGQGGNTIYFGEGSWLTVV.

The chain carries TRBV3-1 (or the pseudogene TRBV3-2) and TRBJ2-2; 11 bases are shared with TRBD2. Germline CDR1 is LGHDT and CDR2 is YNNKEL (reference sequence). The CDR3 runs 16 residues. V gave up 4 bases and J gave up 6 bases; unmatched junction bases: 7. CDR3 region: CASSRPLAGVSGELFF. CDR3 sequence (DNA): TGTGCCAGCAGCCGCCCACTAGCGGGAGTCTCCGGGGAGCTGTTTTTT.

V usage is TRBV11-3 and J usage is TRBJ2-1; 14 positions agree with TRBD2. Trimming took 1 base from V and 6 from J; bases not matched to a gene: 2. This CDR3 comprises 16 residues. Germline CDR1 SGHNT, CDR2 YENEEA. The CDR3 DNA sequence: TGTGCCAGCAGCTTAGGGGGACTAGCGGGGGCCAATGAGCAGTTCTTC. Its protein product is CASSLGGLAGANEQFF.

This chain connects TRBV12-3 or TRBV12-4 to TRBJ1-5; perhaps TRBD1 as D (5 bases). Trimming removed 3 bases from V and 11 bases from J, with 14 bases in between. The CDR3 sequence is 13 residues long. CDR3 bases: TGTGCCAGCAGTTTCCTGGAGGGGAACACCCAGCATTTT. Amino acids: CASSFLEGNTQHF.

The chain employs TRBV28 and TRBJ1-6; perhaps TRBD1 as D (5 bases). Germline V gene sequence: CDR1 MDHEN, CDR2 SYDVKM. V dropped 8 bases and J dropped 5 bases, with 10 bases sitting between them. The CDR3 is 13 amino acids. In nucleotides, the CDR3 is TGTGCCAGCGGGGGAGGAAATAATTCACCCCTCCACTTT. Its protein product is CASGGGNNSPLHF.

The chain is built from TRBV10-2 and TRBJ2-1; TRBD2 aligns across 8 bases. The V gene end was trimmed by 2 bases and the J gene end by 5 bases; junction bases not matched to a gene: 8. The CDR3 has 16 amino acids. Germline lookup yields CDR1 WSHSY and CDR2 SAAADI. The CDR3 spells CASSEPGTRFHNEQFF. In DNA form, the CDR3 reads TGCGCCAGCAGTGAGCCCGGGACTAGGTTTCACAATGAGCAGTTCTTC.

This clone showed up just once. The genes are TRBV3-1 (or the pseudogene TRBV3-2) and TRBJ1-1, with 7 bases lining up with TRBD1. The ends lost 4 bases at V and 0 bases at J; junction bases unmatched: 2. CDR1 LGHDT and CDR2 YNNKEL come from the germline V gene (reference sequence). This CDR3 contains 14 residues. The CDR3 bases are TGTGCCAGCAGCCGAGGGACAGTGAACACTGAAGCTTTCTTT. Translating gives CASSRGTVNTEAFF.